This record concerns one TCR beta chain sequence. Its antigen is still unknown. This entry belongs to a study of T cells in narcolepsy. Study information: Patients with NT1 or NT2 and healthy control donors were enrolled. Notes on the study in general: No autoreactive T cell clone sequences appeared in some memory CD4+ repertoires. Comparing one patient's CSF and blood CD4+ clonotypes highlighted HCRT- and TRIB2-specific autoreactive clonotypes. Autoreactive clonotypes reportedly recurred in blood of same and different patients, not controls.

The CDR3 is 15 amino acids. Germline trimming cut 2 bases from V and 7 bases from J; bases unmatched to any gene: 5. Germline CDR1 MNHEY, CDR2 SVGAGI. Clones were sequenced by immunoSEQ multiplex PCR, and TCRdb holds only the in-frame ones, with some missing. The table includes tens of thousands of clones, around 81% detected once. The clonotype originates from a human donor with narcolepsy. Input material: CD45RA- memory CD4+ T cells from PBMCs. The rearrangement uses TRBV6-5 and TRBJ2-1; 10 nucleotides line up with TRBD2. CDR3 coding DNA: TGTGCCAGCAGTTACATGGGACTAGCGCAAAATGAGCAGTTCTTC. Translating it yields CASSYMGLAQNEQFF.